This T cell receptor beta chain was captured in a study of blood T cell repertoires in COVID-19. Overall study context: Specimens from acute and convalescent COVID-19 originated in the United States, Italy and Spain. The cDNA or gDNA used as material had been derived from T cells, B-cell-depleted T cells, or PBMCs.

Authors' methods: Estimated nucleated cell counts came from reference gene primer amplification. Some clones are missing from TCRdb's copy, which holds only in-frame ones; the method was immunoSEQ multiplex PCR. Clonal size and the V and J genes are those of that table, whereas D and trimming came from the DNA. The data hold some 250,000 clones, with 80% to 90% observed a single time. Trimming cost V 4 bases and J 7 bases; bases outside gene matches: 6. The CDR3 length is 15 residues. Germline V lookup: CDR1 SGHDN, CDR2 FVKESK. Material: peripheral blood. This clonotype originated in a man between 60 and 75 years old with acute or convalescent COVID-19. The chain is built from TRBV14 and TRBJ2-1, with TRBD2 identical over 11 bases. CDR3: CASSPRLAGTNEQFF. The CDR3 DNA is TGTGCCAGCAGCCCGCGACTAGCGGGGACGAATGAGCAGTTCTTC.